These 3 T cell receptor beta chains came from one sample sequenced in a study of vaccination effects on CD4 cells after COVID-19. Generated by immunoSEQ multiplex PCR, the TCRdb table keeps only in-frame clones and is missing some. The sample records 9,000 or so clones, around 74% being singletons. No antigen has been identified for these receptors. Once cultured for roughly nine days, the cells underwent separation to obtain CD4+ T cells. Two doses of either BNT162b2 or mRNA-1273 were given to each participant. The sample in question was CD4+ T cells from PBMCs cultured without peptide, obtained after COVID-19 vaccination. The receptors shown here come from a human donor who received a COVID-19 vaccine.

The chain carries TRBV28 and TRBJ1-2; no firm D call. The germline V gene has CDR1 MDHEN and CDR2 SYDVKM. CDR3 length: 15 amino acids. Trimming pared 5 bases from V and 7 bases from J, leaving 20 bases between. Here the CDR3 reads CASSVRLDGLGGYTF. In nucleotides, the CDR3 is TGTGCCAGCAGTGTACGACTGGACGGTTTGGGTGGCTACACCTTC.

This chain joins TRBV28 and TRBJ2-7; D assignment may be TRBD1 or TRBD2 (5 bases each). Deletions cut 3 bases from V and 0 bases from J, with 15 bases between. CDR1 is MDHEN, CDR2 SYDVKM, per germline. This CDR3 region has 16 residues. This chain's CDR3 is CASSFEGKFYSYEQYF. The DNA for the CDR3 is TGTGCCAGCAGTTTCGAGGGGAAGTTTTACTCCTACGAGCAGTACTTC.

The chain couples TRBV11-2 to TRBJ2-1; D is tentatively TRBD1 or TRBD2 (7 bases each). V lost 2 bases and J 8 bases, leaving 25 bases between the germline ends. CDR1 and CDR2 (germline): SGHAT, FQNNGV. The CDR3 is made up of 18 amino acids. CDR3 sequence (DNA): TGTGCCAGCAGCTTAAGGGGGCTAGCGGATTCCCATAGGGATGAGCAGTTCTTC. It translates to CASSLRGLADSHRDEQFF.